The entry below describes one T cell receptor beta chain. The antigen is not known. Only in-frame clones appear in the TCRdb table, and some are missing; sequencing was by immunoSEQ multiplex PCR. Here the sample spans 150,000 to 200,000 clones, 84% being singletons. This entry is derived from a study of cytomegalovirus exposure and HLA in healthy donors. The CDR3 totals 16 residues. V dropped 5 bases and J dropped 3 bases, with 17 bases sitting between them. Germline V gene sequence: CDR1 SEHNR, CDR2 FQNEAQ (reference sequence). Study-wide findings and caveats: Whilst most TCR sequences proved rare, a subset of public TCRs occurred across many donors.

Sample: PBMCs. This chain links TRBV7-9 with TRBJ1-5, with D uncertain. This sequence was found in a man younger than 35 in good health and CMV-seropositive. This chain's CDR3 is CASSRFSGRDNQPQHF. CDR3 DNA: TGTGCCAGCAGCCGATTCTCGGGGAGGGACAATCAGCCCCAGCATTTT.